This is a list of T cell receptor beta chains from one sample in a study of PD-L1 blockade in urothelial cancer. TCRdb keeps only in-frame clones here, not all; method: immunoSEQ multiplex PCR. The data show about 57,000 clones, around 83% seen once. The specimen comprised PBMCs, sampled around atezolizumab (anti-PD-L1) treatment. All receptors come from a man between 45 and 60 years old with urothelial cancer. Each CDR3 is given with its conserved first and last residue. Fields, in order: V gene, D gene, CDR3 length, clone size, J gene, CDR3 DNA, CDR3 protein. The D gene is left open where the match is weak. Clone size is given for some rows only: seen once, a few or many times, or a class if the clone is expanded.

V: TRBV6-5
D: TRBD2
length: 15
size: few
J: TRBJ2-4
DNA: TGTGCCAGCAGTAGGACTAGCGGGCCTAAAAACATTCAGTACTTC
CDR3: CASSRTSGPKNIQYF

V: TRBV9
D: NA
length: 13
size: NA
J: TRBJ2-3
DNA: TGTGCCAGCAGCACCTATACGGGAGATACGCAGTATTTT
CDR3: CASSTYTGDTQYF

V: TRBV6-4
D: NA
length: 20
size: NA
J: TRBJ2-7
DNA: TGTGCCAGCAGCGCAGAAGCCCGGGACAGGGCCGATGCGGGAGGTTCCGAGCAGTACTTC
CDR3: CASSAEARDRADAGGSEQYF

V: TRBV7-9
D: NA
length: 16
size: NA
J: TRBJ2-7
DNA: TGTGCCAGCAGCTTAGGACGGGGTTACGGGAGCCTCGAGCAGTACTTC
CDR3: CASSLGRGYGSLEQYF

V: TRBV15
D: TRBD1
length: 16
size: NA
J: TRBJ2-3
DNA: TGTGCCACCAGCGTTTCGACAGGGTCTAGCACAGATACGCAGTATTTT
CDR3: CATSVSTGSSTDTQYF

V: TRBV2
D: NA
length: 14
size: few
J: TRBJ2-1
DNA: TGTGCCAGCAGTGACGTCGGGTCCTACAATGAGCAGTTCTTC
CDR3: CASSDVGSYNEQFF

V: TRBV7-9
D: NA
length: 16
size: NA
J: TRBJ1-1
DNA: TGTGCCAGCAGCCCCGGCTGGGACTGGGGTGGGACTGAAGCTTTCTTT
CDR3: CASSPGWDWGGTEAFF

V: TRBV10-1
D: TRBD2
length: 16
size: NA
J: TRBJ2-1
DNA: TGCGCCAGCAGTGAATCAGGAGCGGGAGGCTACAATGAGCAGTTCTTC
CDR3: CASSESGAGGYNEQFF

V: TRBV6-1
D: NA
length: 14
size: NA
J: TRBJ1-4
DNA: TGTGCCAGCGAATTGCGCTGGGAGGGTGAAAAACTGTTTTTT
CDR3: CASELRWEGEKLFF

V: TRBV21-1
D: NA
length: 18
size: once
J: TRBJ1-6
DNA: TGTGCCAGCAGCACCAAAAACGAATCCGGGATAAGTAATTCACCCCTCCACTTT
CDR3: CASSTKNESGISNSPLHF

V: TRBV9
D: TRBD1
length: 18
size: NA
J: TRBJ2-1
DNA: TGTGCCAGCAGCGACCGAGTCGGGACAGGGGGACCCTACAATGAGCAGTTCTTC
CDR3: CASSDRVGTGGPYNEQFF

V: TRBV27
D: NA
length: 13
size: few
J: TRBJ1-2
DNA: TGTGCCACCAGAAAGACAGAAAACTATGGCTACACCTTC
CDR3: CATRKTENYGYTF

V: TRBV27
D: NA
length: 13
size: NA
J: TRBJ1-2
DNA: TGTGCCAGCAGCCCTTCGGGGAACTATGGCTACACCTTC
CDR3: CASSPSGNYGYTF

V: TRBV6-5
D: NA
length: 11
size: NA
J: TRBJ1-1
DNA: TGTGCCAGCAGTCGGAACACTGAAGCTTTCTTT
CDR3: CASSRNTEAFF

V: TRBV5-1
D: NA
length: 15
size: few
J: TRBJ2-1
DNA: TGCGCCAGCCGATGGGGTCCAGGGCTCGACAATGAGCAGTTCTTC
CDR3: CASRWGPGLDNEQFF

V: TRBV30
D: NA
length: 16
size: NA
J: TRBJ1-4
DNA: TGTGCCTGGAGAGGGCCCGCAGGGGCAACTAATGAAAAACTGTTTTTT
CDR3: CAWRGPAGATNEKLFF

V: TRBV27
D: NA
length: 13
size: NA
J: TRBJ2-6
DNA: TGTGCCAGCAGTTTTGCGGGGGCCAACGTCCTGACTTTC
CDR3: CASSFAGANVLTF

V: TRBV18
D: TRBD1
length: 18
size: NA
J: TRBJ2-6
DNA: TGTGCCAGCTCATACCTAGGGACAGGGAACTCTGGGGCCAACGTCCTGACTTTC
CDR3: CASSYLGTGNSGANVLTF

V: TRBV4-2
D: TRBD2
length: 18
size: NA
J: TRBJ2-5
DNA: TGTGCCAGCAGCCCCCTTGGGACTAGCGGTCCCTGGGAAGAGACCCAGTACTTC
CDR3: CASSPLGTSGPWEETQYF

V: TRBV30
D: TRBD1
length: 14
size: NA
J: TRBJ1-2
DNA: TGTGCCTGGGACCACTCTGGGACAGGGGTAGGCTACACCTTC
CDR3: CAWDHSGTGVGYTF

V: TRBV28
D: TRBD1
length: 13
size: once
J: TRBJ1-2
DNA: TGTGCCAGCAGTTCACAGGGGGCGCTTGGCTACACCTTC
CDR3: CASSSQGALGYTF

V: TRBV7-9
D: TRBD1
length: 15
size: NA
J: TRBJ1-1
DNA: TGTGCCAGCAGCTTAGAAGGGACAGCCAACACTGAAGCTTTCTTT
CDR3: CASSLEGTANTEAFF

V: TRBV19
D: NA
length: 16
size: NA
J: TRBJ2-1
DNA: TGTGCCAGTAGTATTAAAGGCGGGTACGTACTCAATGAGCAGTTCTTC
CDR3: CASSIKGGYVLNEQFF

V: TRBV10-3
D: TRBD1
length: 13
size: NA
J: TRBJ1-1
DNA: TGTGCCATCAGTGGACAGGGGAACACTGAAGCTTTCTTT
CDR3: CAISGQGNTEAFF

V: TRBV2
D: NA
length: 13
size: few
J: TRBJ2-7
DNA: TGTGCCGCCGGGAGGGGGCTGGCCTACGAGCAGTACTTC
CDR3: CAAGRGLAYEQYF

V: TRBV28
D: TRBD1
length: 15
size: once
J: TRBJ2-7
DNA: TGTGCCAGCAGCTCAGACAGGGCTGGATCCTACGAGCAGTACTTC
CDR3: CASSSDRAGSYEQYF

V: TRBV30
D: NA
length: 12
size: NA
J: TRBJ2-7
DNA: TGTGCCTGGAGCATCGGGATCTACGAGCAGTACTTC
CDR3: CAWSIGIYEQYF

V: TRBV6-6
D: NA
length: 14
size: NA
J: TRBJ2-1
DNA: TGTGCCAGCAGTTCCGGCGGCCCGGGCAATGAGCAGTTCTTC
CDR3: CASSSGGPGNEQFF

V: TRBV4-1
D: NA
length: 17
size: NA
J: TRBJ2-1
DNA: TGCGCCAGCAGCCAAGCGAGCTGGCGGGAAGTCGACTATGAGCAGTTCTTC
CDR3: CASSQASWREVDYEQFF

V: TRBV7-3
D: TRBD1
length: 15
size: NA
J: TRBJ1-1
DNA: TGTGCCAGCAGCGACACCGGGACAGGGGACACTGAAGCTTTCTTT
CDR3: CASSDTGTGDTEAFF

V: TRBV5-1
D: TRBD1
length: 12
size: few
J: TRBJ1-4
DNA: TGCGCCAGCAGTTCCTCAGGGGGAAAACTGTTTTTT
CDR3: CASSSSGGKLFF

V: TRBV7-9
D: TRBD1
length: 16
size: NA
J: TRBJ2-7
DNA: TGTGCCAGCAGCCACCAGAGGGACAGGATGATAGGGAAGCAGTACTTC
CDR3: CASSHQRDRMIGKQYF

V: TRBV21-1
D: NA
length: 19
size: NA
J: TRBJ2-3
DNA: TGTGCCAGCAGCACAAAATTGCCGGCCGGGTTCCAGAGCACAGATACGCAGTATTTT
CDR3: CASSTKLPAGFQSTDTQYF

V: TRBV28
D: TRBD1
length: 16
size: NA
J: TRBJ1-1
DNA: TGTGCCAGCAGTTTCCCGACAGGGGGCTTGAACACTGAAGCTTTCTTT
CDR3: CASSFPTGGLNTEAFF

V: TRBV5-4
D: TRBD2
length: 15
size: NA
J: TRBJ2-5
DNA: TGTGCCAGCAGCTGGGCGGGAGGGTCTCAAGAGACCCAGTACTTC
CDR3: CASSWAGGSQETQYF

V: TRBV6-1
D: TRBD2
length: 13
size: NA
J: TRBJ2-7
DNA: TGTGCCAGCGGCCATAGCGGGACGTACGAGCAGTACTTC
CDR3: CASGHSGTYEQYF

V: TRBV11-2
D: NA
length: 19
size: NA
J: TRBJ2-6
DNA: TGTGCCAGCACACTTATCGGCGGGGGCAAGTTAACTGGGGCCAACGTCCTGACTTTC
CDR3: CASTLIGGGKLTGANVLTF

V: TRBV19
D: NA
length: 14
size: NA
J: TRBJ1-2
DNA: TGTGCCAGTAGCTGGGACATCAACACAGGTGGCTACACCTTC
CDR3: CASSWDINTGGYTF

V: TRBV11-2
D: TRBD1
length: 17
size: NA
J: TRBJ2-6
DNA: TGTGCCAGCAGCGCGGGACAGGGGGCGCGCGGGGCCAACGTCCTGACTTTC
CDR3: CASSAGQGARGANVLTF

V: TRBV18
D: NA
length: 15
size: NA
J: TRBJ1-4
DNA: TGTGCCAGCTCACCAGCGAGGGGGTGGAATGAAAAACTGTTTTTT
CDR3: CASSPARGWNEKLFF

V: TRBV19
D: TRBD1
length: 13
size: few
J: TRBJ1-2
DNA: TGTGCCAGTAGATTGGGACAGGGAAGTGGCTACACCTTC
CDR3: CASRLGQGSGYTF

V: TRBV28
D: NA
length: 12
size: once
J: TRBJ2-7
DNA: TGTGCCAGCAGTTCTAGGCCTCACGAGCAGTACTTC
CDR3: CASSSRPHEQYF

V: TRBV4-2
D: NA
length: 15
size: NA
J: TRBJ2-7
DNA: TGTGCCAGCAGCCAAGATGTGGGAGCTCCCTACGAGCAGTACTTC
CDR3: CASSQDVGAPYEQYF

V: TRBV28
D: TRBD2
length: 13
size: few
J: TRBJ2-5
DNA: TGTGCCAGCAGGCTAGCGGGACGGGAGACCCAGTACTTC
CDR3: CASRLAGRETQYF